Listed here are 16 T cell receptor beta chains from one sample, sequenced in a study of blood T cell repertoires in COVID-19. Using immunoSEQ multiplex PCR, the repertoire was profiled, and TCRdb retains in-frame clones only, with some absent. The profile shows roughly 670,000 clones, about nine tenths of them singletons. Sequencing was carried out using peripheral blood. The receptors here all came from a woman aged 18-35 years with acute or convalescent COVID-19.

CDR3 sequence reads: CASSSGTGSSGANVLTF. CDR3 nucleotides: TGTGCCAGCAGCTCAGGGACAGGGTCCTCTGGGGCCAACGTCCTGACTTTC. The genes are TRBV12-1 and TRBJ2-6; the D call of TRBD1 is as the table states it, not checked on the DNA. TRBV12-1 has pseudogene status. The CDR3 loop spans 17 amino acids.

The chain is built from TRBV5-4 and TRBJ1-2; 7 positions agree with TRBD1. There are 13 residues in the CDR3. Germline trimming cut 5 bases from V and 4 bases from J; bases unmatched to any gene: 5. Germline values: CDR1 SGHNT, CDR2 YYREEE (reference sequence). CDR3 residues: CASRVTGSYGYTF. The CDR3 nucleotides are TGTGCCAGCAGAGTGACAGGGAGCTATGGCTACACCTTC.

This clone has a single count. This chain connects TRBV2 to TRBJ2-1; D is unresolved. CDR3 length: 13 amino acids. Germline CDR1 is SNHLY and CDR2 is FYNNEI. V was shortened by 4 bases and J by 3 bases, with 7 bases between the two germline ends. CDR3 amino acids: CASSGLYYNEQFF. The DNA of the CDR3 is TGTGCCAGCAGTGGACTTTACTACAATGAGCAGTTCTTC.

The V and J genes are TRBV7-7 and TRBJ1-5; tentative D call: TRBD1 (6 bases). The germline V gene has CDR1 SSHAT and CDR2 FNYEAQ (reference sequence). CDR3 length equals 15 residues. V gave up 2 bases and J gave up 5 bases, with 13 bases separating them. In DNA, the CDR3 is TGTGCCAGCAGCTTAAGGACAGAACCTTATCAGCCCCAGCATTTT. This gives the protein CASSLRTEPYQPQHF.

The chain uses TRBV7-2 and TRBJ2-4, with 9 positions matching TRBD2. CDR3 length: 16 amino acids. The ends lost 5 bases at V and 1 base at J; junction bases unmatched: 6. CDR1 and CDR2 (germline): SGHTA, FQGNSA. The CDR3 DNA sequence: TGTGCCAGCAGCCCTAGCGGGGCGGTGGCCAAAAACATTCAGTACTTC. Translation: CASSPSGAVAKNIQYF.

The J gene is TRBJ1-1, the V gene TRBV19; maybe TRBD1 (6 bases). V gave up 5 bases and J gave up 1 base, with 11 bases separating them. Germline assignment: CDR1 LNHDA and CDR2 SQIVND (reference sequence). This CDR3 comprises 14 residues. The DNA of the CDR3 is TGTGCCAGTAGTCCAGGACAGAGGAACACTGAAGCTTTCTTT. Translation gives CASSPGQRNTEAFF.

The chain joins TRBV5-5 to TRBJ1-1; D may be TRBD1 (5 bases). The V and J ends lost 1 base and 11 bases respectively, with 15 bases between them. The CDR3 is 13 residues long. Germline CDR1 SGHKS, CDR2 YYEKEE (reference sequence). The CDR3 nucleotides are TGTGCCAGCAGCTTGACAGTGGCAGGGAGGGCTTTCTTT. It translates to CASSLTVAGRAFF.

The chain employs TRBV11-2 and TRBJ2-3, with 8 bases aligning to TRBD2. Trimming at V came to 2 bases and at J to 2 bases, leaving 6 bases not matched to a gene. Germline V gene data show CDR1 as SGHAT and CDR2 as FQNNGV. This CDR3 is 16 amino acids long. The CDR3 sequence: CASSLPAGGPTDTQYF. In DNA form, the CDR3 reads TGTGCCAGCAGCTTACCGGCGGGGGGCCCCACAGATACGCAGTATTTT.

A word on this clone: Within the sample, other DNA sequences also encode this same CDR3. The rearrangement joins TRBV14 to TRBJ2-7; 7 positions match TRBD1. The CDR3 is 15 amino acids. With V trimmed by 1 base and J by 2 bases, 5 bases remained unmatched. Germline V gene lookup returns CDR1 SGHDN and CDR2 FVKESK. The CDR3 spells CASSQGTGTAYEQYF. The CDR3 DNA follows: TGTGCCAGCAGCCAAGGTACCGGGACAGCCTACGAGCAGTACTTC.

V is TRBV7-2 and J is TRBJ1-2, with D possibly TRBD1 on 6 matching bases. The CDR3 length is 15 residues. The germline V gene has CDR1 SGHTA and CDR2 FQGNSA. Trimming removed 8 bases at V and 3 bases at J, with 19 bases between. CDR3: CASGREGVRYYGYTF. The CDR3 DNA reads as TGTGCCAGCGGGAGGGAGGGGGTTCGGTACTATGGCTACACCTTC.

The chain has TRBV10-3 and TRBJ2-3; 13 bases align to TRBD2. In germline, CDR1 is ENHRY, CDR2 SYGVKD. With V trimmed by 11 bases and J by 5 bases, 13 bases remained unmatched. CDR3 length: 16 amino acids. The CDR3: CASGRTSGGAVDTQYF. CDR3 DNA sequence: TGTGCCTCCGGCCGAACTAGCGGGGGGGCGGTAGATACGCAGTATTTT.

The rearrangement uses TRBV4-1 and TRBJ2-1, with 8 bases fitting TRBD1. The CDR3 covers 17 residues. The germline CDR1 and CDR2 sequences are MGHRA and YSYEKL. V shed 1 base, J shed 3 bases, and the junction held 8 bases outside the gene matches. The CDR3 spells CASSQVPRDRNYNEQFF. The CDR3 nucleotides are TGCGCCAGCAGCCAAGTGCCCCGGGACAGGAACTACAATGAGCAGTTCTTC.

The chain carries TRBV2 and TRBJ1-1; 7 bases map to TRBD1. The CDR3 contains 14 residues. Germline CDR1 and CDR2: SNHLY and FYNNEI. V lost 7 bases to trimming and J lost 0 bases; unmatched junction nucleotides: 5. CDR3 loop: CASNKGAVNTEAFF. CDR3 sequence (DNA): TGTGCCAGCAACAAGGGGGCGGTGAACACTGAAGCTTTCTTT.

To note about this clone: Other DNA sequences of this sample code for an identical CDR3. The chain uses TRBV5-1 and TRBJ1-1, with TRBD1 identical over 10 bases. The V segment lost 4 bases and the J segment 5 bases; nucleotides outside the gene matches: 5. The CDR3 length is 14 residues. Germline values: CDR1 SGHRS, CDR2 YFSETQ. The CDR3 reads CASSLRDRGTEAFF. As DNA, the CDR3 is TGCGCCAGCAGCCTCCGGGACAGGGGAACTGAAGCTTTCTTT.

V is TRBV4-3 and J is TRBJ2-2; D may be TRBD2 (5 bases). The CDR3 runs to 16 residues. The V gene lost 3 bases and the J gene lost 2 bases, with 13 bases spanning the gap. The germline gives CDR1 LGHNA, CDR2 YSLEER. CDR3 residues: CASSHKLGYNTGELFF. CDR3 nucleotide sequence: TGCGCCAGCAGCCACAAACTAGGGTACAACACCGGGGAGCTGTTTTTT.

The rearrangement links TRBV5-4 to TRBJ1-1; D might be TRBD1 (6 bases). V was clipped by 0 bases and J by 10 bases, with 10 bases between them. CDR1 and CDR2 (germline): SGHNT, YYREEE (reference sequence). The CDR3 contains 12 residues. The CDR3 nucleotides are TGTGCCAGCAGCTTGGAAACAGGGCGAGCTTTCTTT. Protein sequence: CASSLETGRAFF.